The source of this TCR beta chain is a study of radiation and T cells in renal cell carcinoma. Time point: baseline pretreatment blood. The treatment here: 15 Gy SBRT to primary tumor, nephrectomy 4 weeks later. After SBRT, blood was collected at 2 and 4 weeks, plus baseline. Clones were read by immunoSEQ multiplex PCR, and TCRdb kept only the in-frame ones, dropping some. The table has 95,000 to 150,000 clones, about four fifths seen once. The clonotype comes from a woman aged 55-69 years with renal cell carcinoma. The material sequenced was blood, taken from a patient whose treatment included radiotherapy and nephrectomy.

The CDR3 loop reads CASSPRVGTNTGELFF. CDR3 bases: TGTGCCAGCAGCCCCCGAGTTGGGACAAACACCGGGGAGCTGTTTTTT. The chain combines TRBV4-2 with TRBJ2-2, with D perhaps matching TRBD1 (6 bases). Deletions cut 4 bases from V and 2 bases from J, with 14 bases between. This CDR3 region has 16 residues. The germline V gene encodes CDR1 LGHNA and CDR2 YNFKEQ.